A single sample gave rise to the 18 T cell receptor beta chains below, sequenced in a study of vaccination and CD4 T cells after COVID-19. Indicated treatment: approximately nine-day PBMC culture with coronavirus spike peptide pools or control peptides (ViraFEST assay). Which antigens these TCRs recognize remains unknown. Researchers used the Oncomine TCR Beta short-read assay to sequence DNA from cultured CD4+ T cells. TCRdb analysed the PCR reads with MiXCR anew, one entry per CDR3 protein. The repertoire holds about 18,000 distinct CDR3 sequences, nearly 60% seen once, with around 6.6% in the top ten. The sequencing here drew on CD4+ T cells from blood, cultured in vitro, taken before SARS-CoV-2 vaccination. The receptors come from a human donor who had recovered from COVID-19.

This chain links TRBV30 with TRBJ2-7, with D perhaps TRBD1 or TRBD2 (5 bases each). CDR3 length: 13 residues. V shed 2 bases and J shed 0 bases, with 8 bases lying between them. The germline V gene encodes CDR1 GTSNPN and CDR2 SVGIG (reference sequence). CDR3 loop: CAWSWDGSYEQYF. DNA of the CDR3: TGTGCCTGGAGTTGGGACGGCTCCTACGAGCAGTACTTC. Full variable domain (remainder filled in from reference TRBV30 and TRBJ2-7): SQTIHQWPATLVQPVGSPLSLECTVEGTSNPNLYWYRQAAGRGLQLLFYSVGIGQISSEVPQNLSASRPQDRQFILSSKKLLLSDSGFYLCAWSWDGSYEQYFGPGTRLTVT.

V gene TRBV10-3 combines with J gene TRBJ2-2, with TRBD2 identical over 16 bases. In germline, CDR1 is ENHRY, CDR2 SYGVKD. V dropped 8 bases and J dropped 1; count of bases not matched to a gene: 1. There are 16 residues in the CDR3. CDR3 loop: CAIGTSGRGNTGELFF. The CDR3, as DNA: TGTGCCATCGGGACTAGCGGGAGGGGGAACACCGGGGAGCTGTTTTTT.

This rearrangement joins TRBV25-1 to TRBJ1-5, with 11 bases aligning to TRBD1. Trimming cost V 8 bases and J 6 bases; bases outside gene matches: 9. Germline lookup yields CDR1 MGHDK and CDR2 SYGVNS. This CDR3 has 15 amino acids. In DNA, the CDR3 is TGTGCCAGCGAGGGGGGACAGGGGGTGGGTCAGCCCCAGCATTTT. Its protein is CASEGGQGVGQPQHF.

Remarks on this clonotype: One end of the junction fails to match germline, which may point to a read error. This CDR3 is CASSFSGTSVYEQYF. The CDR3 DNA is TGTGCCAGCAGCTTTTCCGGGACTAGCGTGTACGAGCAGTACTTC. The rearrangement uses TRBV5-3 and TRBJ2-7; 10 bases match TRBD2. TRBV5-3 is given ORF status, its function remaining uncertain. The CDR3 sequence is 15 residues long.

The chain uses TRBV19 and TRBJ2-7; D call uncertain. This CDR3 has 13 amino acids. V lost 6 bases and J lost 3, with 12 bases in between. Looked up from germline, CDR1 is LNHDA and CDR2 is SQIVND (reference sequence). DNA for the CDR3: TGTGCCAGTAGGGAAAACCCGAACTACGAGCAGTACTTC. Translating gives CASRENPNYEQYF. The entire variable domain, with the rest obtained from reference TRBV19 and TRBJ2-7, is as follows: DGGITQSPKYLFRKEGQNVTLSCEQNLNHDAMYWYRQDPGQGLRLIYYSQIVNDFQKGDIAEGYSVSREKKESFPLTVTSAQKNPTAFYLCASRENPNYEQYFGPGTRLTVT.

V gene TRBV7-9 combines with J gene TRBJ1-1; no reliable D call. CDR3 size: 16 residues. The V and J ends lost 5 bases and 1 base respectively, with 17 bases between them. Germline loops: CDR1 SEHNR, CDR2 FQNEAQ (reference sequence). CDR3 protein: CASSRRFGPSNTEAFF. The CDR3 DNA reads TGTGCCAGCAGCCGAAGGTTTGGACCCTCGAACACTGAAGCTTTCTTT.

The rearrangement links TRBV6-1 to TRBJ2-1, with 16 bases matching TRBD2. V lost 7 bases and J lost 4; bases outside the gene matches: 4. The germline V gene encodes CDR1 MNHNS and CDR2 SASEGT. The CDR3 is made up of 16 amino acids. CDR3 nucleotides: TGTGCCAGCAAGGGACTAGCGGGAGGGAAGTACAATGAGCAGTTCTTC. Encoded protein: CASKGLAGGKYNEQFF.

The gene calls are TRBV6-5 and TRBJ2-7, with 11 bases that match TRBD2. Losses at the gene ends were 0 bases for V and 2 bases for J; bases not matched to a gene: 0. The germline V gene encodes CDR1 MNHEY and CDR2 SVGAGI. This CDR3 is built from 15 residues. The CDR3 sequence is CASSYSTSGAYEQYF. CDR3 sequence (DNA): TGTGCCAGCAGTTACTCGACTAGCGGGGCCTACGAGCAGTACTTC.

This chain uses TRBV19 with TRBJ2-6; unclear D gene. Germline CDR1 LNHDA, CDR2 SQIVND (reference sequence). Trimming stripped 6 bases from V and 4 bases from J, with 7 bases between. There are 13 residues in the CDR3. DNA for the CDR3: TGTGCCAGTAGAATGGGGGGGGCCAACGTCCTGACTTTC. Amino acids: CASRMGGANVLTF.

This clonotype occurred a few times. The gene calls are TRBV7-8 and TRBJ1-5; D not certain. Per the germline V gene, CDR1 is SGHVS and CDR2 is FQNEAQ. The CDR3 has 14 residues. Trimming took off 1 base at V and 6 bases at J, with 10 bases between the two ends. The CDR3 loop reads CASSLGMAAQPQHF. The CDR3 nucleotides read TGTGCCAGCAGCTTAGGTATGGCGGCTCAGCCCCAGCATTTT.

CDR3 DNA: TGTGCCAGCAGTGCAGAGGGTCTGAGCACTGAAGCTTTCTTT. Its protein is CASSAEGLSTEAFF. The chain couples TRBV6-1 to TRBJ1-1; no clear D. Per the germline V gene, CDR1 is MNHNS and CDR2 is SASEGT. The CDR3 consists of 14 residues. V lost 4 bases to trimming and J lost 4 bases, with 13 bases between them.

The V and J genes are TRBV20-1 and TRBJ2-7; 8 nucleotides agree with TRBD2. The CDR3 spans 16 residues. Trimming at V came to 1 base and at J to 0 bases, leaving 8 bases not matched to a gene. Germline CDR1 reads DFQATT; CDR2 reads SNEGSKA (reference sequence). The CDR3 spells CSARVSGGRGSYEQYF. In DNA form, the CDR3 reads TGCAGTGCTAGAGTTTCGGGAGGGCGAGGCTCCTACGAGCAGTACTTC.

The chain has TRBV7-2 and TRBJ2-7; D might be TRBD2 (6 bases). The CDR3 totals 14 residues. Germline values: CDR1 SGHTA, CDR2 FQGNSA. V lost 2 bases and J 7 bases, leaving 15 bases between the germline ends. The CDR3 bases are TGTGCCAGCAGCTTAAGTCGGCCCGCGGGGGAGCAGTACTTC. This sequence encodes CASSLSRPAGEQYF. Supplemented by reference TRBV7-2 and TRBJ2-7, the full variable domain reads GAGVSQSPSNKVTEKGKDVELRCDPISGHTALYWYRQSLGQGLEFLIYFQGNSAPDKSGLPSDRFSAERTGGSVSTLTIQRTQQEDSAVYLCASSLSRPAGEQYFGPGTRLTVT.

The CDR3 sequence: CASSFTSGANVLTF. The CDR3 DNA is TGTGCCAGCAGCTTTACCTCTGGGGCCAACGTCCTGACTTTC. This chain links TRBV7-9 with TRBJ2-6; D gene ambiguous. From germline, CDR1 is SEHNR and CDR2 FQNEAQ (reference sequence). This CDR3 has 14 amino acids. Trimming removed 3 bases at V and 0 bases at J, with 3 bases between.

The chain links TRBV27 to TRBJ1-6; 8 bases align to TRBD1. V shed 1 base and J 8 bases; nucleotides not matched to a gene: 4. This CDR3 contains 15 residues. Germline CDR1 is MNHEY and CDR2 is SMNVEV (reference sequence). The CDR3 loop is CASSLYRGKDSPLHF. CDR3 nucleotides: TGTGCCAGCAGTTTATACAGGGGGAAGGATTCACCCCTCCACTTT.

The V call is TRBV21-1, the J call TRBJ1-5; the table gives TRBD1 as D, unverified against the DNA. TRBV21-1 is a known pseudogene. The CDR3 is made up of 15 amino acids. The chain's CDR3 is CARTTGTGSGQPQHF. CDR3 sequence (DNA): TGTGCCAGAACAACCGGGACAGGGAGTGGTCAGCCCCAGCATTTT.

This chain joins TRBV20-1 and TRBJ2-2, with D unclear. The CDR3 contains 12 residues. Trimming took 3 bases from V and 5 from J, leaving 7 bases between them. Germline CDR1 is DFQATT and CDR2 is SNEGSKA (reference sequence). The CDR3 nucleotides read TGCAGTGCTAGCAGGAGAACCGGGGAGCTGTTTTTT. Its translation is CSASRRTGELFF.

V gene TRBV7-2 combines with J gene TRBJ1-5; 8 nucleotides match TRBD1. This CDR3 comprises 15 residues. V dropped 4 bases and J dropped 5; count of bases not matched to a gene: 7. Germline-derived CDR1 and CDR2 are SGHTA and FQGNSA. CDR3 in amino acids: CASSYRTGWDQPQHF. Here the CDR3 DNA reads TGTGCCAGCAGCTATAGGACAGGGTGGGATCAGCCCCAGCATTTT.